The clone carrying this T cell receptor (beta chain) counts as medium-sized (0.01 to 0.1%). These data come from a study of patients and donors after allogeneic stem cell transplantation. Trimming removed 6 bases from V and 6 bases from J; junction bases left unmatched: 14. CDR1 is DFQATT and CDR2 is SNEGSKA in the germline V gene (reference sequence). CDR3 length: 15 residues. In TCRdb, the RT-PCR reads were re-called with MiXCR into one record per CDR3 protein. This table holds about 87,000 distinct CDR3 sequences, about 5% found once. The source is a human donor who was either an allogeneic HSCT recipient or a stem cell or donor lymphocyte infusion donor (not recorded which). It is not recorded whose cells these are; they may come from a transplant donor. Sequenced input: blood, either unsorted or a sorted T cell fraction (not recorded which). V usage is TRBV20-1 and J usage is TRBJ2-1; 7 bases fit TRBD2. CDR3 bases: TGCAGTGCCGAGGATAGCGGGTCGCCATTCAATGAGCAGTTCTTC. Its translation is CSAEDSGSPFNEQFF.